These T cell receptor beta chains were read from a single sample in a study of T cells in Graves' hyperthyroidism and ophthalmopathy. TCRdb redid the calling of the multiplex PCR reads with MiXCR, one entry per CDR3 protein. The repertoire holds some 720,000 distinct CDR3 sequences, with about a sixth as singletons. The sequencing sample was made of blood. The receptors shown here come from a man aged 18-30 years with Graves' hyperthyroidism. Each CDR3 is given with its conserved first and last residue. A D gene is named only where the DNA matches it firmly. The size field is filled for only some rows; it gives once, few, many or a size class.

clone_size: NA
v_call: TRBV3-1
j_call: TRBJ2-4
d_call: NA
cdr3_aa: CASSQVGKKNIQYF
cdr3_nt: TGTGCCAGCAGCCAAGTGGGAAAGAAAAACATTCAGTACTTC

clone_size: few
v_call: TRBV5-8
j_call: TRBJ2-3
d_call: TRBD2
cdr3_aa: CASSLKGGGRADTQYF
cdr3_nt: TGTGCCAGCAGCTTGAAGGGCGGCGGGAGGGCAGATACGCAGTATTTT

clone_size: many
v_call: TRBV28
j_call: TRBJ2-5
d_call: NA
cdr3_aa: CASSSAQETQYF
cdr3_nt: TGTGCCAGCAGTTCGGCTCAAGAGACCCAGTACTTC

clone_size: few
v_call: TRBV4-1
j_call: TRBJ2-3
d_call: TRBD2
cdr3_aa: CASSQEGGLAGAADTQYF
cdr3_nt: TGCGCCAGCAGCCAAGAGGGAGGGCTAGCGGGAGCGGCAGATACGCAGTATTTT

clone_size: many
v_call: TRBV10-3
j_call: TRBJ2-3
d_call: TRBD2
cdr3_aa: CAISPFGTSASTAADTQYF
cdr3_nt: TGTGCCATCAGCCCTTTCGGGACTAGCGCGTCGACGGCTGCAGATACGCAGTATTTT

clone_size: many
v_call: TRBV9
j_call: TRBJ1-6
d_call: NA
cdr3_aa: CASSDPAGGGSPLHF
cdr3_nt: TGTGCCAGCAGCGATCCAGCCGGGGGGGGCTCACCCCTCCACTTT

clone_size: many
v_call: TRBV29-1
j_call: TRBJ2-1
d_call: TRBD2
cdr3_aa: CSVEVWGLAGTGEQFF
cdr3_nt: TGCAGCGTTGAAGTATGGGGACTAGCGGGAACAGGTGAGCAGTTCTTC

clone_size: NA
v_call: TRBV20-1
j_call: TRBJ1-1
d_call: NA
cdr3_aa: CSASEQGNTEAFF
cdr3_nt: TGCAGTGCTAGTGAACAGGGGAACACTGAAGCTTTCTTT

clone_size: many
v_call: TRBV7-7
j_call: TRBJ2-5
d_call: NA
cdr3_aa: CASSFRLGGQETQYF
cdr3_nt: TGTGCTAGCAGCTTCCGACTAGGCGGGCAAGAGACCCAGTACTTC

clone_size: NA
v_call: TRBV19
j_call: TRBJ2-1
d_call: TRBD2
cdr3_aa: CASSTLAGYTYNEQFF
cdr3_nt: TGTGCCAGTAGTACACTAGCGGGGTATACCTACAATGAGCAGTTCTTC

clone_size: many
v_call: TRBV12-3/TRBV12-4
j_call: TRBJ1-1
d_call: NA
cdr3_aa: CASSPSVDANTEAFF
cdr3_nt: TGTGCCAGCAGTCCATCGGTGGATGCGAACACTGAAGCTTTCTTT

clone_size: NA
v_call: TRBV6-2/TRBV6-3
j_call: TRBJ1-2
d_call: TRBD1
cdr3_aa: CASSPGTGAGYTF
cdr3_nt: TGTGCCAGCAGTCCCGGGACAGGGGCTGGCTACACCTTC

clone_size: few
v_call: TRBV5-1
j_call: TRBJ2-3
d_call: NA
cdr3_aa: CASSWGDSTRTDTQYF
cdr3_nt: TGCGCCAGCAGCTGGGGGGACAGCACACGCACAGATACGCAGTATTTT

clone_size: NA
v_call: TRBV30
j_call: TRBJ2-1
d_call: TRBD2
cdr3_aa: CALILAGGPGEQFF
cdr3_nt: TGTGCCTTGATCCTAGCGGGAGGGCCGGGTGAGCAGTTCTTC

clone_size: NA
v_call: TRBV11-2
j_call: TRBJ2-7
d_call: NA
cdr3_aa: CASSPRSREQYF
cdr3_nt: TGTGCCAGCAGCCCTCGGTCTCGGGAGCAGTACTTC

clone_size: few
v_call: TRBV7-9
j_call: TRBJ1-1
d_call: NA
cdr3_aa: CASSLPAGGYTEAFF
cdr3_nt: TGTGCCAGCAGTCTCCCGGCTGGGGGTTACACTGAAGCTTTCTTT

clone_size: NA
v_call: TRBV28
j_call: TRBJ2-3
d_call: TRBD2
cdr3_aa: CASSGSGRATDTQYF
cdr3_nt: TGTGCCAGCAGTGGTAGCGGGAGAGCGACCGATACGCAGTATTTT

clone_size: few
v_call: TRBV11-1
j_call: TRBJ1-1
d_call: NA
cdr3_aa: CASSFVQGNTEAFF
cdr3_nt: TGTGCCAGCAGTTTCGTGCAGGGAAACACTGAAGCTTTCTTT

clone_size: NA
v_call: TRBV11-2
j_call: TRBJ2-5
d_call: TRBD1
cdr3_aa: CASSRPQGALKETQYF
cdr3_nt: TGTGCCAGCAGCCGCCCCCAGGGGGCCCTGAAAGAGACCCAGTACTTC

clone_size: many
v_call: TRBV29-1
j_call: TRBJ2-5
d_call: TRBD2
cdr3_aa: CSLSRGEETQYF
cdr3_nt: TGCAGCTTATCCCGGGGGGAAGAGACCCAGTACTTC

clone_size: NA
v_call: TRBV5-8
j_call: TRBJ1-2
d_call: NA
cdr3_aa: CASSTKGGYGYTF
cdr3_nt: TGTGCCAGCAGCACCAAGGGCGGCTATGGCTACACCTTC

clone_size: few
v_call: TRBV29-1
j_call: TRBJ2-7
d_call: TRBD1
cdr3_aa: CSGQGVSYEQYF
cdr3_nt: TGCAGCGGGCAGGGGGTGTCCTACGAGCAGTACTTC

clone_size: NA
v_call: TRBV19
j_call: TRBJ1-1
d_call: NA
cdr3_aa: CASCSGKITEAFF
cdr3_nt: TGTGCCAGTTGTTCCGGGAAGATCACTGAAGCTTTCTTT

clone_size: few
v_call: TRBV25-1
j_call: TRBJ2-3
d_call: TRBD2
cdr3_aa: CASSDLTSGRSDTQYF
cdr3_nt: TGTGCCAGCAGTGACCTGACTAGCGGGAGGAGCGATACGCAGTATTTT

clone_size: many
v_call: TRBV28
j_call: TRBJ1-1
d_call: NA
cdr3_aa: CASSLDGRKAFF
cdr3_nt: TGTGCCAGCAGTTTAGACGGGCGGAAAGCTTTCTTT

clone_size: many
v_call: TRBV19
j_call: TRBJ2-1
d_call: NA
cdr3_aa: CASSIYNEQFF
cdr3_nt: TGTGCCAGCAGTATTTACAATGAGCAGTTCTTC

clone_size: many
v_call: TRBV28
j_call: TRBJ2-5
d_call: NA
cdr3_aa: CATLPFPRQETQYF
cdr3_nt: TGTGCCACTCTCCCTTTCCCGCGCCAAGAGACCCAGTACTTC

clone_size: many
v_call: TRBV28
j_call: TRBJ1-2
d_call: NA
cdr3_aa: CASTLGGGYTF
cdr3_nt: TGTGCCAGCACCCTCGGGGGTGGCTACACCTTC

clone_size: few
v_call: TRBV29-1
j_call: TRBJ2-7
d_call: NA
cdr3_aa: CSVEETDYEQYF
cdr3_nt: TGCAGCGTTGAGGAAACAGACTACGAGCAGTACTTC

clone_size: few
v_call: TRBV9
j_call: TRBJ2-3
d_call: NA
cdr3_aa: CASSVEGSSTDTQYF
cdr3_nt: TGTGCCAGCAGCGTAGAAGGCAGTAGCACAGATACGCAGTATTTT

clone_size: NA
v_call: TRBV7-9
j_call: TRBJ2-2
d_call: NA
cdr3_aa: CASSLEQMDTGELFF
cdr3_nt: TGTGCCAGCAGCTTAGAACAGATGGACACCGGGGAGCTGTTTTTT

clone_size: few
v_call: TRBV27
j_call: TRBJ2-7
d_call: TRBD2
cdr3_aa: CASSSLAEASSCEQYF
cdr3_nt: TGTGCCAGCAGTTCGCTAGCGGAGGCGAGCTCCTGCGAGCAGTACTTC

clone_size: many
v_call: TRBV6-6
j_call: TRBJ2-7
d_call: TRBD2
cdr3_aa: CASSYSLADSYEQYF
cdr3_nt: TGTGCCAGCAGTTACTCACTAGCGGACTCCTACGAGCAGTACTTC

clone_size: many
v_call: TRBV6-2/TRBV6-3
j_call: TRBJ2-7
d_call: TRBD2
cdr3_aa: CASSYRLLAGDLPPTYEQYF
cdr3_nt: TGTGCCAGCAGTTACCGGTTATTAGCGGGAGATCTACCACCAACCTACGAGCAGTACTTC

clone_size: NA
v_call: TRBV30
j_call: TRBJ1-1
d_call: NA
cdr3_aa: CAWSPFGTEAFF
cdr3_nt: TGTGCCTGGAGCCCCTTCGGCACTGAAGCTTTCTTT

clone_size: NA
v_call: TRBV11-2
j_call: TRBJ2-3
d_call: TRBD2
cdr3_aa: CASSWREGKYTQYF
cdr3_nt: TGTGCCAGCAGCTGGCGGGAGGGCAAATATACGCAGTATTTT

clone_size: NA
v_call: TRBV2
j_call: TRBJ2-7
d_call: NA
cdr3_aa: CASSLTGLVNEQYF
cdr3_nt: TGTGCCAGCAGCCTAACAGGGTTGGTCAACGAGCAGTACTTC

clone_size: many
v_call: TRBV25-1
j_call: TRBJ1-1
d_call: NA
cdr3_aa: CASRIGTTEAFF
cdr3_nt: TGTGCCAGCAGAATAGGGACCACTGAAGCTTTCTTT

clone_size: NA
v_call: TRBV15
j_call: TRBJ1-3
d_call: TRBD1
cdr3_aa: CATSPRQGGGNTIYF
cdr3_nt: TGTGCCACCAGCCCACGACAGGGTGGCGGAAACACCATATATTTT

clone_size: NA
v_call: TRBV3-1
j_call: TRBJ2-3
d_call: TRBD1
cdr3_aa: CASSETGGSTDTQYF
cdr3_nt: TGTGCCAGCAGCGAAACAGGGGGAAGCACAGATACGCAGTATTTT

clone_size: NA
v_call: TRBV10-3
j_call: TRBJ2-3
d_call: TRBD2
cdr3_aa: CAISLTSGNPTDTQYF
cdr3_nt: TGTGCCATCAGTTTGACTAGCGGGAACCCCACAGATACGCAGTATTTT

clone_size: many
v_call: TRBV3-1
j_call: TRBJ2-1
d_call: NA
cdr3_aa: CASRHDNEQFF
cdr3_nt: TGTGCCAGCAGACACGACAATGAGCAGTTCTTC

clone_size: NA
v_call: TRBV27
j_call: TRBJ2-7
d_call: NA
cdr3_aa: CASAHVGGPLWEQYF
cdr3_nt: TGTGCCAGCGCCCATGTGGGGGGCCCCCTTTGGGAGCAGTACTTC

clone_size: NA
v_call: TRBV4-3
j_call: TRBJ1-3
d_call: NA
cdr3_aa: CASSQVRQFSGNTIYF
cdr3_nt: TGCGCCAGCAGCCAAGTCCGGCAGTTCTCTGGAAACACCATATATTTT

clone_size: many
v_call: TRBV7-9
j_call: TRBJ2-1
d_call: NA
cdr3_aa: CASSPRGYSYNEQFF
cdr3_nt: TGTGCCAGCAGCCCTCGTGGGTACTCCTACAATGAGCAGTTCTTC

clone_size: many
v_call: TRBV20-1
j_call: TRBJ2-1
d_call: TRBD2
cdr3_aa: CSPLAGAGYNEQFF
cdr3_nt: TGCAGCCCTTTAGCGGGAGCGGGCTACAATGAGCAGTTCTTC

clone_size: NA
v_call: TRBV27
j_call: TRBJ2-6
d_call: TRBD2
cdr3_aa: CASCPGGSGANVLTF
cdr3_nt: TGTGCCAGCTGCCCGGGGGGGTCCGGGGCCAACGTCCTGACTTTC

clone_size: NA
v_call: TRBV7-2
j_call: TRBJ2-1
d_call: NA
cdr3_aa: CASSSTGAGGEQFF
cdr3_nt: TGTGCCAGCAGCTCGACGGGAGCTGGGGGTGAGCAGTTCTTC

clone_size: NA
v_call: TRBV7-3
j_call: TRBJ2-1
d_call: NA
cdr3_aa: CASSSGGPTYNGQFF
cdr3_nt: TGTGCCAGCAGCTCCGGGGGACCTACCTACAATGGGCAGTTCTTC

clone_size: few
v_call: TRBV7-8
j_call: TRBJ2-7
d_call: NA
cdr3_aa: CASIPDFGEAYEQYF
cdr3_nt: TGTGCCAGCATCCCAGACTTCGGGGAGGCGTACGAGCAGTACTTC

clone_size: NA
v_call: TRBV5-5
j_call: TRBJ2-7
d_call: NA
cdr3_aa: CASSFYEEWQYF
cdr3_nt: TGTGCCAGCAGCTTCTATGAGGAGTGGCAGTACTTC

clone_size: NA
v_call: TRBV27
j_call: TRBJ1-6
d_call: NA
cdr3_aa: CASSFLPHRDIESPLHF
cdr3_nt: TGTGCCAGCAGTTTTCTCCCCCACCGGGACATCGAATCACCCCTCCACTTT